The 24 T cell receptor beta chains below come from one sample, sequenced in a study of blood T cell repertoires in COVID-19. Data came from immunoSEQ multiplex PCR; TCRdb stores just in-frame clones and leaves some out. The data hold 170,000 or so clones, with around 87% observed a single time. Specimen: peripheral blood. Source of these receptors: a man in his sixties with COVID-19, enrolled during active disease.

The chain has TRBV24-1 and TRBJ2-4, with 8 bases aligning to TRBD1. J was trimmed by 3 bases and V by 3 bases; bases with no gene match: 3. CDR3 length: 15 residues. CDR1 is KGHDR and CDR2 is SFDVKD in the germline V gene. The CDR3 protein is CATSDQGAGKNIQYF. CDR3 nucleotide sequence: TGTGCCACCAGTGATCAGGGGGCTGGCAAAAACATTCAGTACTTC.

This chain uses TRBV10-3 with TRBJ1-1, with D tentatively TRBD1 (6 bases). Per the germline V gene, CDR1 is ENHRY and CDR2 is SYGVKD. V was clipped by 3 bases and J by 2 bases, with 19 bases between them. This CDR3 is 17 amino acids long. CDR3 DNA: TGTGCCATCAGTGAAACTACTCCGGGACAAAGTAACACTGAAGCTTTCTTT. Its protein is CAISETTPGQSNTEAFF.

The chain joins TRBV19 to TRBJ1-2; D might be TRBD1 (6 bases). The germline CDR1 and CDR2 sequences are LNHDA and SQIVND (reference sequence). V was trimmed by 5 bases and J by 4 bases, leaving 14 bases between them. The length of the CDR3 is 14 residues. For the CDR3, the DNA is TGTGCCAGTAGTTTTGACAGGATCCCCTATGGCTACACCTTC. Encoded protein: CASSFDRIPYGYTF. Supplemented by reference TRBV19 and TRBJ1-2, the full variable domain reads DGGITQSPKYLFRKEGQNVTLSCEQNLNHDAMYWYRQDPGQGLRLIYYSQIVNDFQKGDIAEGYSVSREKKESFPLTVTSAQKNPTAFYLCASSFDRIPYGYTFGSGTRLTVV.

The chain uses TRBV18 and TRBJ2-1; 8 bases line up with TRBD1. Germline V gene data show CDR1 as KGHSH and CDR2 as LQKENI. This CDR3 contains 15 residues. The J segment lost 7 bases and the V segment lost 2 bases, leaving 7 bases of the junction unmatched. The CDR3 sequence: CASSPGRTGLNEQFF. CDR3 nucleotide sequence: TGTGCCAGCTCACCAGGGAGGACAGGGTTGAATGAGCAGTTCTTC.

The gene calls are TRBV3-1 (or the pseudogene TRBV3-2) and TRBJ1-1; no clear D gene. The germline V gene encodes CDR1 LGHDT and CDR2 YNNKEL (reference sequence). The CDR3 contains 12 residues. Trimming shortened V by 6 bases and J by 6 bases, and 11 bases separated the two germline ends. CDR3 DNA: TGTGCCAGCAGACTCGCCGGGGCTGAAGCTTTCTTT. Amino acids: CASRLAGAEAFF.

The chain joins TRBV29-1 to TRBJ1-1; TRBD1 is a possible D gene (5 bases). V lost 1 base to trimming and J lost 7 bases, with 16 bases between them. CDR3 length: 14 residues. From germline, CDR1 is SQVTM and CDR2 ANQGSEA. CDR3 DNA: TGCAGCGTTGAAGGGACACCCGTTCTCAGTGAAGCTTTCTTT. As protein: CSVEGTPVLSEAFF.

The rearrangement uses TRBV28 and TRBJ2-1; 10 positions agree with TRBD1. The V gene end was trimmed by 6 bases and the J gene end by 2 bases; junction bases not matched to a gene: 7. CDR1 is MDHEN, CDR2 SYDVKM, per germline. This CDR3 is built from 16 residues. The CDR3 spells CASRKGQGNTYNEQFF. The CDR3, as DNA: TGTGCCAGCAGAAAGGGACAGGGGAACACCTACAATGAGCAGTTCTTC.

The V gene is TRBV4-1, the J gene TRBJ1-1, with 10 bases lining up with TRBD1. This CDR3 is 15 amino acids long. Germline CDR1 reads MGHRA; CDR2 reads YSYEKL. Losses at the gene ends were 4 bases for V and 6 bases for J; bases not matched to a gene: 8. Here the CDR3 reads CASSPGRTGGSEAFF. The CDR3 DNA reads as TGCGCCAGCAGCCCTGGGCGGACAGGGGGTTCTGAAGCTTTCTTT.

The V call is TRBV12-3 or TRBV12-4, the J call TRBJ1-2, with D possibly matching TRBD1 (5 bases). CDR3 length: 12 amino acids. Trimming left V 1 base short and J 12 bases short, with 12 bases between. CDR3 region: CASSLGQGFHTF. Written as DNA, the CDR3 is TGTGCCAGCAGTTTAGGCCAGGGATTTCACACCTTC.

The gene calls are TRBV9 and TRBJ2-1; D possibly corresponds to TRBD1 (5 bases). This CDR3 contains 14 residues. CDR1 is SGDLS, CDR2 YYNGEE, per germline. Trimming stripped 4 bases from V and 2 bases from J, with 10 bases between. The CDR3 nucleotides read TGTGCCAGCAGCTCCCAGACAGCCTACAATGAGCAGTTCTTC. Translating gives CASSSQTAYNEQFF.

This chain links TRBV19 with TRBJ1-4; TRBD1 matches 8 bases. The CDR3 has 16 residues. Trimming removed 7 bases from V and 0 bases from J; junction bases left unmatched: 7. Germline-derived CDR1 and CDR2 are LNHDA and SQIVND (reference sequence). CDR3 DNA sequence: TGTGCCAGTACCGAAACAGGGGGAGCAACTAATGAAAAACTGTTTTTT. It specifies CASTETGGATNEKLFF.

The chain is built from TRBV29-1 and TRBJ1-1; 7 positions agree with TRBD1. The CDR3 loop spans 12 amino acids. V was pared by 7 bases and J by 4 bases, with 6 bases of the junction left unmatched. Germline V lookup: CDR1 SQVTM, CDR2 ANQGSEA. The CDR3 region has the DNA TGCAGCGGCATGACAGGGCTCACTGAAGCTTTCTTT. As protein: CSGMTGLTEAFF.

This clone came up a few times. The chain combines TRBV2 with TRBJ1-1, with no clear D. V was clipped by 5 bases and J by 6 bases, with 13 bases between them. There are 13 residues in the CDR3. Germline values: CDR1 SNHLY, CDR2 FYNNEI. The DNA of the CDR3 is TGTGCCAGCAGTAGAGAGGTATGGGCTGAAGCTTTCTTT. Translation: CASSREVWAEAFF.

CDR3 nucleotide sequence: TGTGCCAGCAGCTCGACAGGGACTGGGGCCAACGTCCTGACTTTC. Encoded protein: CASSSTGTGANVLTF. The chain combines TRBV7-8 with TRBJ2-6, with 7 bases identical to TRBD1. The ends lost 4 bases at V and 2 bases at J; junction bases unmatched: 2. Germline loops: CDR1 SGHVS, CDR2 FQNEAQ. The CDR3 length is 15 residues. The complete variable domain, with remaining parts taken from reference TRBV7-8 and TRBJ2-6, reads GAGVSQSPRYKVAKRGQDVALRCDPISGHVSLFWYQQALGQGPEFLTYFQNEAQLDKSGLPSDRFFAERPEGSVSTLKIQRTQQEDSAVYLCASSSTGTGANVLTFGAGSRLTVL.

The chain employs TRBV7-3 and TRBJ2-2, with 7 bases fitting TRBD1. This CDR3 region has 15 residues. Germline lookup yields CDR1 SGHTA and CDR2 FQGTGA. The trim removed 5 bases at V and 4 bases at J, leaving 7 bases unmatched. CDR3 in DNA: TGTGCCAGCAGCCAAGGGGGCCTGGGCACCGGGGAGCTGTTTTTT. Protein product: CASSQGGLGTGELFF.

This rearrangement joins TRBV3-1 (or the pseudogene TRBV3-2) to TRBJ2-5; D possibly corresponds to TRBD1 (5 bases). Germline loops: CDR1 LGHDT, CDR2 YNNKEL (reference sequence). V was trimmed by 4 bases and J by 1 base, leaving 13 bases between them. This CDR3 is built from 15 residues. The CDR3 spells CASSPRGNGQETQYF. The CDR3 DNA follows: TGTGCCAGCAGCCCTAGGGGTAATGGCCAAGAGACCCAGTACTTC.

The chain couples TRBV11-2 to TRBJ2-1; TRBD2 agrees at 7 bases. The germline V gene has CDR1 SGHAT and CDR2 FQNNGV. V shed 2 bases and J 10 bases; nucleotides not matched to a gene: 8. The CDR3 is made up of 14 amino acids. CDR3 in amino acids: CASSLSQTSMEQFF. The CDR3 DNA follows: TGTGCCAGCAGCTTATCCCAGACTAGCATGGAGCAGTTCTTC.

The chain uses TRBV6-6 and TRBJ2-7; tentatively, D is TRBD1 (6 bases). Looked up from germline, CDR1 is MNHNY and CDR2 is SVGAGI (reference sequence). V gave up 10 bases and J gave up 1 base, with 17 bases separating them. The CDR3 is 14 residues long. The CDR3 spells CATLGAGASYEQYF. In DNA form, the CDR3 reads TGTGCCACCCTAGGGGCAGGGGCGTCCTACGAGCAGTACTTC.

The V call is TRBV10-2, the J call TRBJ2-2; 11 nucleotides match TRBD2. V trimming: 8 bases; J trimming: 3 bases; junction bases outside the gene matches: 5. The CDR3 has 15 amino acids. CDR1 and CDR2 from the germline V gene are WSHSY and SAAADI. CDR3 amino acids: CASRGSGRDTGELFF. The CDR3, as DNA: TGCGCCAGCCGGGGTAGCGGGAGGGACACCGGGGAGCTGTTTTTT.

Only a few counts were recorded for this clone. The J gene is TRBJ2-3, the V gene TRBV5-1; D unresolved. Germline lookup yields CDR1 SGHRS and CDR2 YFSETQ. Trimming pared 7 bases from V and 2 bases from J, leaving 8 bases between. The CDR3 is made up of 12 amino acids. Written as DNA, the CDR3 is TGCGCCAGCGGTAGTGTCACAGATACGCAGTATTTT. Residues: CASGSVTDTQYF.

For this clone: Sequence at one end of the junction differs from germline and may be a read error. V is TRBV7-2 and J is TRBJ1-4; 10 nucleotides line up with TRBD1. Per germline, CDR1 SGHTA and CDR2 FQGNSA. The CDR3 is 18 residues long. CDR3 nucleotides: TGTGCCAGCAGGGGATCGGGACAGGGGAACGCCTGGAATGAAAACCTGTTTTTT. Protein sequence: CASRGSGQGNAWNENLFF.

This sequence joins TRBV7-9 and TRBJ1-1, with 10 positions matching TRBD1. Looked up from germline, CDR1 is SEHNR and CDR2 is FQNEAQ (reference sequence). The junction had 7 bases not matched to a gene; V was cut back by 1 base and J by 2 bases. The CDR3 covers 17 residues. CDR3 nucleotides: TGTGCCAGCAGCTTAGAGACAGGGGGCTGGGGAAACACTGAAGCTTTCTTT. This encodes CASSLETGGWGNTEAFF.

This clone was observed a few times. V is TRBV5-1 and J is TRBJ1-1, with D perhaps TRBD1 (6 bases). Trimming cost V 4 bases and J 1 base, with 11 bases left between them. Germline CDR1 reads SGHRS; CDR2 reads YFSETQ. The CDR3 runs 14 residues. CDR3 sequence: CASSPRTENTEAFF. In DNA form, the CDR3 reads TGCGCCAGCAGCCCGAGGACAGAGAACACTGAAGCTTTCTTT.

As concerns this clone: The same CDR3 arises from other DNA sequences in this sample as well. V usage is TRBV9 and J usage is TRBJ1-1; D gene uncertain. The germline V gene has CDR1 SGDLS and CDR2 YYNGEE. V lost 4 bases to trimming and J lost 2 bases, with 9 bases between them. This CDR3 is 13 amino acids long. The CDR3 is CASSPTGNTEAFF. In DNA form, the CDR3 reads TGTGCCAGCAGCCCCACGGGAAACACTGAAGCTTTCTTT.